This T cell receptor (beta chain) was recorded in a study of OX40 agonist ivuxolimab in advanced cancers. The wider study: Eligibility rules accepted prior anti-PD-1, anti-PD-L1 or anti-CTLA-4 therapy, and 35% to 45% had some.

Whole-study findings and limits: Individuals who were partial responders at 0.1-3.0 mg/kg had clonal expansion that ranked among the lowest. CD4+ T cells averaged fewer expanded clones than CD8+ T cells. Among some nonresponders, normalized T-cell clonal expansion was also low.

Comments on this clone: Its antigen is not known.

Data came from immunoSEQ multiplex PCR; TCRdb stores just in-frame clones and leaves some out. The data contain tens of thousands of clones, more than 75% of them singletons. There are 16 residues in the CDR3. From germline, CDR1 is LGHNA and CDR2 YSLEER. Trimming removed 0 bases from V and 0 bases from J, with 9 bases in between. This specimen consisted of CD4+ or CD8+ T cells sorted from blood, obtained in a trial of the OX40 agonist ivuxolimab. The sequence was obtained from an adult with an advanced solid tumor such as melanoma, head and neck, liver or kidney cancer. The chain is built from TRBV4-3 and TRBJ1-3, with no clear D. DNA for the CDR3: TGCGCCAGCAGCCAAGATATGGTGAGCTCTGGAAACACCATATATTTT. Translated: CASSQDMVSSGNTIYF.